The 20 T cell receptor beta chains listed next were all sequenced from one sample in a study of human T cells and chemical hapten exposure. Stated time point: patch test 2, 6 weeks after DPC sensitization. Described treatment: therapeutic diphenylcyclopropenone sensitization with weekly scalp DPC. One entry per CDR3 protein results from TCRdb running MiXCR on the RACE reads. The sample contains more than 85,000 distinct CDR3 sequences, roughly a tenth of which appear only once. The input for sequencing was whole blood, taken in connection with sensitization to the hapten diphenylcyclopropenone (DPC). These TCRs come from a woman between 35 and 50 years old with alopecia areata. Some clones in this sample may be carry-over from other donors' samples.

This clonotype was recorded a few times. The chain links TRBV7-2 to TRBJ2-5; D uncertain. This CDR3 region has 17 residues. Trimming removed 1 base from V and 2 bases from J, with 17 bases in between. Germline V lookup: CDR1 SGHTA, CDR2 FQGNSA. The CDR3 DNA sequence: TGTGCCAGCAGCTTAGGAGTGTCGGCCTGGATTCAAGAGACCCAGTACTTC. Its protein is CASSLGVSAWIQETQYF.

The V gene is TRBV7-2, the J gene TRBJ2-2, with 8 bases fitting TRBD2. CDR3 length: 15 residues. Germline V CDR1 and CDR2: SGHTA, FQGNSA. Trimming at V came to 3 bases and at J to 1 base, leaving 1 base not matched to a gene. The CDR3 DNA follows: TGTGCCAGCAGCTTCGCGGGGGGGAACACCGGGGAGCTGTTTTTT. It codes for CASSFAGGNTGELFF. The full variable domain, rest sourced from reference TRBV7-2 and TRBJ2-2, is GAGVSQSPSNKVTEKGKDVELRCDPISGHTALYWYRQSLGQGLEFLIYFQGNSAPDKSGLPSDRFSAERTGGSVSTLTIQRTQQEDSAVYLCASSFAGGNTGELFFGEGSRLTVL.

Relative to its sample, this clonotype is large. The chain combines TRBV6-4 with TRBJ2-2, with TRBD2 identical over 11 bases. J gave up 2 bases and V 3 bases, and 2 bases lay outside the gene matches. The germline gives CDR1 MRHNA, CDR2 SNTAGT. This CDR3 contains 16 residues. DNA of the CDR3: TGTGCCAGCAGTGAACTAGCGGGGGACAACACCGGGGAGCTGTTTTTT. It codes for CASSELAGDNTGELFF.

In its sample, this clonotype was seen many times. The chain has TRBV4-1 and TRBJ2-1, with 12 nucleotides matching TRBD2. This CDR3 has 17 amino acids. Germline assignment: CDR1 MGHRA and CDR2 YSYEKL. J lost 5 bases, V lost 4 bases, and 9 bases had no gene match. CDR3 coding DNA: TGCGCCAGCAGCCCGGGACTAGCGGGTCCTACAGACAATGAGCAGTTCTTC. This gives the protein CASSPGLAGPTDNEQFF.

This clonotype has just a few counts. The chain employs TRBV15 and TRBJ2-3, with D perhaps matching TRBD1 or TRBD2 (5 bases each). Germline values: CDR1 LNHNV, CDR2 YYDKDF (reference sequence). This CDR3 comprises 16 residues. Trimming pared 3 bases from V and 2 bases from J, leaving 15 bases between. The CDR3 reads CATSSLRGDFTDTQYF. The DNA of the CDR3 is TGTGCCACCAGCAGTCTAAGAGGGGATTTCACAGATACGCAGTATTTT.

This clonotype came up many times. The rearrangement joins TRBV7-2 to TRBJ2-1; no firm D call. V lost 1 base to trimming and J lost 12 bases, with 10 bases between them. CDR3 length: 12 residues. Germline V gives CDR1 SGHTA, CDR2 FQGNSA. This CDR3 reads CASSLVVQLQFF. DNA of the CDR3: TGTGCCAGCAGCTTAGTTGTCCAATTGCAGTTCTTC.

A few counts support this clonotype. The rearrangement uses TRBV5-6 and TRBJ2-7, with 10 bases matching TRBD2. This CDR3 spans 15 amino acids. Germline V gene data show CDR1 as SGHDT and CDR2 as YYEEEE. The J segment lost 2 bases and the V segment lost 4 bases, leaving 6 bases of the junction unmatched. Here the CDR3 reads CASSPYLAGAYEQYF. The CDR3 DNA sequence: TGTGCCAGCAGCCCTTACCTAGCGGGGGCCTACGAGCAGTACTTC.

This clonotype has at least ten counts. The chain combines TRBV18 with TRBJ1-1; D is unresolved. The germline CDR1 and CDR2 sequences are KGHSH and LQKENI. The CDR3 spans 14 residues. Trimming removed 3 bases from V and 3 bases from J, with 11 bases in between. CDR3 nucleotide sequence: TGTGCCAGCTCACCTATTGAAGGCCACACTGAAGCTTTCTTT. Its protein product is CASSPIEGHTEAFF.

This clonotype was counted only a few times. The genes are TRBV7-2 and TRBJ2-1; D gene uncertain. CDR3 length: 13 residues. V was pared by 4 bases and J by 5 bases, with 9 bases between. Germline assignment: CDR1 SGHTA and CDR2 FQGNSA. The CDR3 spells CASSWLDHNEQFF. CDR3 DNA sequence: TGTGCCAGCAGCTGGCTCGACCACAATGAGCAGTTCTTC. Filled out from reference TRBV7-2 and TRBJ2-1, the complete variable domain reads GAGVSQSPSNKVTEKGKDVELRCDPISGHTALYWYRQSLGQGLEFLIYFQGNSAPDKSGLPSDRFSAERTGGSVSTLTIQRTQQEDSAVYLCASSWLDHNEQFFGPGTRLTVL.

This clonotype has only a few counts. V usage is TRBV7-2 and J usage is TRBJ2-1; perhaps TRBD2 as D (6 bases). Germline V lookup: CDR1 SGHTA, CDR2 FQGNSA. There are 13 residues in the CDR3. V dropped 5 bases and J dropped 4 bases, with 9 bases sitting between them. The CDR3 DNA reads TGTGCCAGCAGCGCAGGGACTTACAATGAGCAGTTCTTC. Residues: CASSAGTYNEQFF.

The rearrangement joins TRBV27 to TRBJ1-4; TRBD1 is a possible D gene (5 bases). V lost 3 bases and J 7 bases, leaving 15 bases between the germline ends. Germline V gene data show CDR1 as MNHEY and CDR2 as SMNVEV (reference sequence). The CDR3 runs 15 residues. The CDR3 region is CASSFLQGSGEKLFF. Written as DNA, the CDR3 is TGTGCCAGCAGTTTCCTCCAGGGATCGGGTGAAAAACTGTTTTTT.

CDR3 DNA sequence: TGTGCCAGCAGCTGGGTTGGACTAGCGGTTTCCAATGAGCAGTTCTTC. Amino acid sequence: CASSWVGLAVSNEQFF. The chain couples TRBV7-9 to TRBJ2-1; 10 bases are shared with TRBD2. CDR1 is SEHNR, CDR2 FQNEAQ, per germline (reference sequence). Trimming took 4 bases from V and 6 from J; bases not matched to a gene: 9. The CDR3 spans 16 residues. The full variable domain, rest sourced from reference TRBV7-9 and TRBJ2-1, is DTGVSQNPRHKITKRGQNVTFRCDPISEHNRLYWYRQTLGQGPEFLTYFQNEAQLEKSRLLSDRFSAERPKGSFSTLEIQRTEQGDSAMYLCASSWVGLAVSNEQFFGPGTRLTVL.

The chain links TRBV2 to TRBJ2-5, with 14 bases matching TRBD2. V shed 3 bases, J shed 3 bases, and the junction held 3 bases outside the gene matches. The CDR3 runs to 16 residues. Per germline, CDR1 SNHLY and CDR2 FYNNEI. The CDR3 DNA is TGTGCCAGCAGTGACGCGGGACTAGCGGGGGAAGAGACCCAGTACTTC. Protein: CASSDAGLAGEETQYF.

This clonotype was recorded many times. The chain has TRBV6-1 and TRBJ1-2; D remains unclear. The CDR3 is 14 amino acids. V was clipped by 2 bases and J by 3 bases, with 10 bases between them. From germline, CDR1 is MNHNS and CDR2 SASEGT. DNA for the CDR3: TGTGCCAGCAGTGAAATGGAGGGATACTATGGCTACACCTTC. Translated: CASSEMEGYYGYTF.

This clonotype was seen only a few times. The chain has TRBV27 and TRBJ2-3, with 11 bases aligning to TRBD1. The junction had 10 bases not matched to a gene; V was cut back by 10 bases and J by 4 bases. This CDR3 has 15 amino acids. The germline V gene encodes CDR1 MNHEY and CDR2 SMNVEV (reference sequence). Here the CDR3 reads CATLPWTGGADTQYF. DNA of the CDR3: TGTGCCACCCTACCCTGGACAGGGGGCGCAGATACGCAGTATTTT.

This chain connects TRBV14 to TRBJ2-1; D is unclear. The CDR3 totals 16 residues. Per germline, CDR1 SGHDN and CDR2 FVKESK. V gave up 4 bases and J gave up 7 bases, with 20 bases separating them. The CDR3 loop is CASSPLPGPTRNEQFF. The DNA for the CDR3 is TGTGCCAGCAGCCCCCTCCCCGGGCCAACAAGGAATGAGCAGTTCTTC. The full variable domain, with the rest looked up from reference TRBV14 and TRBJ2-1, is EAGVTQFPSHSVIEKGQTVTLRCDPISGHDNLYWYRRVMGKEIKFLLHFVKESKQDESGMPNNRFLAERTGGTYSTLKVQPAELEDSGVYFCASSPLPGPTRNEQFFGPGTRLTVL.

This clonotype has just one count. The chain uses TRBV4-1 and TRBJ1-1; 7 positions agree with TRBD1. V shed 1 base and J 10 bases; nucleotides not matched to a gene: 3. The length of the CDR3 is 12 residues. The germline CDR1 and CDR2 sequences are MGHRA and YSYEKL. The CDR3 nucleotides read TGCGCCAGCAGCCAAGTCAGACAGGGAGCTTTCTTT. Its translation is CASSQVRQGAFF.

In DNA, the CDR3 is TGTGCCAGCAGTCCCCTCTCTAGGGGTGGGCGGGAAAAACTGTTTTTT. Translated: CASSPLSRGGREKLFF. This rearrangement joins TRBV25-1 to TRBJ1-4; a possible D gene is TRBD1 (5 bases). The ends were cut back, 5 bases at V and 8 bases at J, with 21 bases in the middle. Germline assignment: CDR1 MGHDK and CDR2 SYGVNS. The CDR3 is made up of 16 amino acids.

This clonotype was seen ten or more times. This chain connects TRBV11-2 to TRBJ2-2; D is unclear. V was cut by 8 bases and J by 6 bases, with 10 bases left in between. Germline-derived CDR1 and CDR2 are SGHAT and FQNNGV. This CDR3 has 12 residues. CDR3 residues: CASATRAGELFF. The CDR3 nucleotides read TGTGCCAGCGCGACTCGAGCCGGGGAGCTGTTTTTT.

A note on this clonotype: A much larger clone is a single base away; this may be a read error. This CDR3 is missing its conserved last phenylalanine or tryptophan, likely due to a read error. The chain couples TRBV19 to TRBJ1-5, with 7 bases lining up with TRBD1. The CDR3 contains 16 residues. Germline V gene lookup returns CDR1 LNHDA and CDR2 SQIVND (reference sequence). Trimming cost V 3 bases and J 6 bases; bases outside gene matches: 11. The chain's CDR3 is CASSMPGQAKFQPQHL. The CDR3 nucleotides are TGTGCCAGTAGTATGCCCGGACAGGCGAAATTTCAGCCCCAGCATTTA.